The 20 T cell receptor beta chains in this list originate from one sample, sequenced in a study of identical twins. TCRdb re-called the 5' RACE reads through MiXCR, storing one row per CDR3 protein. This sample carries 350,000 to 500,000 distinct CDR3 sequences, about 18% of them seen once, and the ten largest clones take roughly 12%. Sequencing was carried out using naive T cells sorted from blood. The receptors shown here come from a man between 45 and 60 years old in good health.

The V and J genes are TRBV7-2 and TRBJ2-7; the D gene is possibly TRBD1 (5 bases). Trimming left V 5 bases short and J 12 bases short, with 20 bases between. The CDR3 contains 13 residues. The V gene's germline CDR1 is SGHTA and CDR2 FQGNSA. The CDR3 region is CASSDIEGVRPYF. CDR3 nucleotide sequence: TGTGCCAGCAGCGACATTGAAGGGGTCCGACCGTACTTC.

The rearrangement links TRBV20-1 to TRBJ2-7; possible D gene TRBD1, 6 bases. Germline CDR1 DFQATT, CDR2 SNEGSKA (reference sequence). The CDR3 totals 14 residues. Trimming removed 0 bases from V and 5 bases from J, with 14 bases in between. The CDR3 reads CSARDLGTTHEQYF. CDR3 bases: TGCAGTGCTAGAGATCTAGGGACAACCCACGAGCAGTACTTC.

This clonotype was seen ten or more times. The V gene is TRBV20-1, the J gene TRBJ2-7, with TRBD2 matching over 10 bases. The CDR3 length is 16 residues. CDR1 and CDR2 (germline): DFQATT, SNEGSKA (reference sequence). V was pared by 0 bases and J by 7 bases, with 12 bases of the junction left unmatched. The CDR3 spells CSARDVLAGALREQYF. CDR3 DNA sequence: TGCAGTGCTAGAGATGTCCTAGCGGGAGCTTTAAGGGAGCAGTACTTC.

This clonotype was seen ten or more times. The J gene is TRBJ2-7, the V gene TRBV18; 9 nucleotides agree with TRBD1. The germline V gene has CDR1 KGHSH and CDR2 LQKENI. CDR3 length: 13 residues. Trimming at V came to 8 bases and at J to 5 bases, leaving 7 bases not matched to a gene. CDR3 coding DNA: TGTGCCAGCCAGCGGGACAGGGCTCACGAGCAGTACTTC. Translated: CASQRDRAHEQYF.

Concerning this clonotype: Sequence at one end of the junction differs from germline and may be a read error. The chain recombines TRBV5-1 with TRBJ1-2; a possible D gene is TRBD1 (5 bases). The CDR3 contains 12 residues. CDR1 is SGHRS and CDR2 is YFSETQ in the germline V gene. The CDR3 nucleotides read TGCGCCAGCAGTCCTGGCGGGGACGGCTCCACCTTC. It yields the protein CASSPGGDGSTF. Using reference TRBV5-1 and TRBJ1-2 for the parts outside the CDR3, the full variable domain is KAGVTQTPRYLIKTRGQQVTLSCSPISGHRSVSWYQQTPGQGLQFLFEYFSETQRNKGNFPGRFSGRQFSNSRSEMNVSTLELGDSALYLCASSPGGDGSTFGSGTRLTVV.

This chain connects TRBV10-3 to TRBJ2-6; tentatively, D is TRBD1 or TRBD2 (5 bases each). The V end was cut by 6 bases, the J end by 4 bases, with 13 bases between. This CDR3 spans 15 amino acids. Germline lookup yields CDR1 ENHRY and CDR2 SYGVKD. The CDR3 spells CAISSRGAGANVLTF. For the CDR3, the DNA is TGTGCCATCAGCTCCCGGGGCGCCGGGGCCAACGTCCTGACTTTC.

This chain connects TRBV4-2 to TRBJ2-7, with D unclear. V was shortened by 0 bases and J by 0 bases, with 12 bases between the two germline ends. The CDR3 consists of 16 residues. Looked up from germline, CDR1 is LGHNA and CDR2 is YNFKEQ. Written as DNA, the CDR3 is TGTGCCAGCAGCCAAGAGGTCGGATTCTTCTCCTACGAGCAGTACTTC. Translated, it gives CASSQEVGFFSYEQYF.

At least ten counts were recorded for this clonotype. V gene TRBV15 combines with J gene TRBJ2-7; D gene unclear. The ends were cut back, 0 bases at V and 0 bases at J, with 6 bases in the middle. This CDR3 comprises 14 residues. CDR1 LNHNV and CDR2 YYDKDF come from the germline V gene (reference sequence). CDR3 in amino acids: CATSRDPSSYEQYF. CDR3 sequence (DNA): TGTGCCACCAGCAGAGATCCGAGCTCCTACGAGCAGTACTTC.

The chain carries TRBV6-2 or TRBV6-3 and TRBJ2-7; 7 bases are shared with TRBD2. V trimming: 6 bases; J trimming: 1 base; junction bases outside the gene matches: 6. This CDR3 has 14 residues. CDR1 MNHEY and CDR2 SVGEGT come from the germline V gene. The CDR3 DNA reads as TGTGCCAGCAGCGTGAGCGGGGTTTCCTACGAGCAGTACTTC. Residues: CASSVSGVSYEQYF.

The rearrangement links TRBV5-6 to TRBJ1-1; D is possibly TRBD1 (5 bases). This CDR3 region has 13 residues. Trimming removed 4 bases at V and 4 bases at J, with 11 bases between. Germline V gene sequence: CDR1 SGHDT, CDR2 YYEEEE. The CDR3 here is CASSIRTLTEAFF. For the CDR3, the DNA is TGTGCCAGCAGCATCAGGACACTCACTGAAGCTTTCTTT.

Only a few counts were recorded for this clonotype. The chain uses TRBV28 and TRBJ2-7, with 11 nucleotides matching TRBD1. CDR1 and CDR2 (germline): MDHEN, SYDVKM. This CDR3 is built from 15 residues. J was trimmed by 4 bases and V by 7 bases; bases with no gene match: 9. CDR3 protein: CASTGQGVLSYEQYF. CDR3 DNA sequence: TGTGCCAGCACGGGACAGGGGGTCCTGAGTTACGAGCAGTACTTC.

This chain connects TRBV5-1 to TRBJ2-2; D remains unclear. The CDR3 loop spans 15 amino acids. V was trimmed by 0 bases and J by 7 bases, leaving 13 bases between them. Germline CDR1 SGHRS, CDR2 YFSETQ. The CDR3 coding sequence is TGCGCCAGCAGCTTGGCCCAAGTAGCTGGCGGGGAGCTGTTTTTT. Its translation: CASSLAQVAGGELFF.

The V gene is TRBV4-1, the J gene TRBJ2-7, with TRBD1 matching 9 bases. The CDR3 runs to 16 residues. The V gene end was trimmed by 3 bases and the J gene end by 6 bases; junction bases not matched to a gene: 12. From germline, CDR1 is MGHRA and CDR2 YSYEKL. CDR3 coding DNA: TGCGCCAGCAGCCAGCCATTCGGACAGGGGAAAGGCGAGCAGTACTTC. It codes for CASSQPFGQGKGEQYF.

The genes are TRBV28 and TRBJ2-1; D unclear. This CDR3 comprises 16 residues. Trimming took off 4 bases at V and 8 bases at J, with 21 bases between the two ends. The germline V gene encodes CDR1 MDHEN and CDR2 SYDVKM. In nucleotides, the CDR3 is TGTGCCAGCAGTTCCCTTCGGCAGCCGGCAATCGATGAGCAGTTCTTC. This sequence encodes CASSSLRQPAIDEQFF.

The CDR3: CSASPAGSYEQYF. DNA of the CDR3: TGCAGTGCATCTCCTGCGGGCTCCTACGAGCAGTACTTC. J is TRBJ2-7 and V is TRBV20-1; TRBD2 is a possible D gene (5 bases). CDR1 DFQATT and CDR2 SNEGSKA come from the germline V gene (reference sequence). This CDR3 is built from 13 residues. Trimming removed 6 bases from V and 0 bases from J, with 12 bases in between.

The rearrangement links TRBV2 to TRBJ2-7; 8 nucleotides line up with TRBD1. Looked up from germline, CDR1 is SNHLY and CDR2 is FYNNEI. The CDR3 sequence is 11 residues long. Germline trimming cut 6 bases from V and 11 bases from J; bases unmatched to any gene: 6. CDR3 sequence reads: CASSQDRGKYF. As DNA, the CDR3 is TGTGCCAGCAGCCAAGACAGGGGAAAGTACTTC.

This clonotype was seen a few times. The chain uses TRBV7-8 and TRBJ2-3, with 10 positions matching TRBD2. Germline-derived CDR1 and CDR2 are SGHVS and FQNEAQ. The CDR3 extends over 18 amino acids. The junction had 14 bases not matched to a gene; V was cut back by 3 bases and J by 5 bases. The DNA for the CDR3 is TGTGCCAGCAGCTTGTTGTCTAGCGGGAGTGGACGAGGAGATACGCAGTATTTT. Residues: CASSLLSSGSGRGDTQYF.

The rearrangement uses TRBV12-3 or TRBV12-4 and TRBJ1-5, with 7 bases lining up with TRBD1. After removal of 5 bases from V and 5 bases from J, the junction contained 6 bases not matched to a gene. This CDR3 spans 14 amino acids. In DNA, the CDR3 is TGTGCCAGCAGTCCCGGGACAGAGTATCAGCCCCAGCATTTT. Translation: CASSPGTEYQPQHF.

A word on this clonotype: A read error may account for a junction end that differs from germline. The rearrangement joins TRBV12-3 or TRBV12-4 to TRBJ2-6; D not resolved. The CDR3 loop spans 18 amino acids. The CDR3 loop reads CASSLGVGLEAGDNVLTF. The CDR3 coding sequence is TGTGCCAGCAGTTTAGGGGTAGGCCTTGAGGCTGGGGACAACGTCCTGACTTTC.

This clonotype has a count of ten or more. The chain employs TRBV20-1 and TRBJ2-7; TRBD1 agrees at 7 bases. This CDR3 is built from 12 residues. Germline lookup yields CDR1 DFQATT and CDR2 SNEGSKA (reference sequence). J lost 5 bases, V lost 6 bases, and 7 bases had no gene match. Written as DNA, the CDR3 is TGCAGTGCAAACCACAGGGGCAACGAGCAGTACTTC. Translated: CSANHRGNEQYF.